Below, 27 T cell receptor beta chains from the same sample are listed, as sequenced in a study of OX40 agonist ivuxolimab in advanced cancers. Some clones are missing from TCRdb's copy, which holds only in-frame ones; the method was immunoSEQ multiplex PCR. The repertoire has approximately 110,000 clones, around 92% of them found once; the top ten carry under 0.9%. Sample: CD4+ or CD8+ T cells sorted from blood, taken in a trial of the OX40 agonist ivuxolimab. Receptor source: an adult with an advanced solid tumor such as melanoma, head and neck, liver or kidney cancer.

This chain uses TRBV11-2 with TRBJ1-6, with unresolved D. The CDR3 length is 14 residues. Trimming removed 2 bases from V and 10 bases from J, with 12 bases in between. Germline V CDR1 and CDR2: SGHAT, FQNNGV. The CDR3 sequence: CASSLSVGGSPLHF. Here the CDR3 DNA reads TGTGCCAGCAGCTTATCCGTCGGTGGCTCACCCCTCCACTTT.

Written as DNA, the CDR3 is TGTGCCAGCAGCTTAGAGTTCTACGAGCAGTACTTC. As protein: CASSLEFYEQYF. This chain joins TRBV7-2 and TRBJ2-5; D gene uncertain. Judging by the DNA end, TRBJ2-7 fits better; the J call may be wrong. This CDR3 region has 12 residues. Germline V gives CDR1 SGHTA, CDR2 FQGNSA.

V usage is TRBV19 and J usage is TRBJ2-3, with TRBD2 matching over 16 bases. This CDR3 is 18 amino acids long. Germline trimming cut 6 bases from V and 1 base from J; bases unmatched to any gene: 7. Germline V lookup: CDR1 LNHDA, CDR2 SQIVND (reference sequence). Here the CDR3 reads CASSLGLAGGVGTDTQYF. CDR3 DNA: TGTGCCAGTAGCCTGGGACTAGCGGGAGGGGTGGGCACAGATACGCAGTATTTT.

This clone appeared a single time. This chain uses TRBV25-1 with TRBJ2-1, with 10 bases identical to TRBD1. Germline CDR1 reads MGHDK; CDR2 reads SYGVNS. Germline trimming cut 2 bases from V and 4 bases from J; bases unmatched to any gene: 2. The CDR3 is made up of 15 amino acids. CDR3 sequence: CASSEPGQGYNEQFF. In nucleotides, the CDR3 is TGTGCCAGCAGTGAACCGGGACAGGGGTACAATGAGCAGTTCTTC.

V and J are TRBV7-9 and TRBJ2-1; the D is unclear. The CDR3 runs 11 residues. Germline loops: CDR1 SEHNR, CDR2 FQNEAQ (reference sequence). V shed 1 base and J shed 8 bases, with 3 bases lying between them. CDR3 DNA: TGTGCCAGCAGCTTAGTCGATGAGCAGTTCTTC. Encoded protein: CASSLVDEQFF.

CDR3 loop: CASSYDGRGRSPLHF. The CDR3 DNA reads as TGTGCCAGCAGTTACGACGGCAGGGGGCGATCACCCCTCCACTTT. The V and J genes are TRBV6-5 and TRBJ1-6, with 8 positions matching TRBD1. The CDR3 extends over 15 amino acids. V shed 2 bases, J shed 10 bases, and the junction held 7 bases outside the gene matches. Germline values: CDR1 MNHEY, CDR2 SVGAGI.

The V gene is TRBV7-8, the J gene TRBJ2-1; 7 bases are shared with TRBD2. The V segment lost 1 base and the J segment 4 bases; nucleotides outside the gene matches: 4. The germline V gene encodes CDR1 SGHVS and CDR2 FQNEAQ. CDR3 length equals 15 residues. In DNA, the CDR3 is TGTGCCAGCAGCTTAGAACGCGGGAGTTACAATGAGCAGTTCTTC. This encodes CASSLERGSYNEQFF.

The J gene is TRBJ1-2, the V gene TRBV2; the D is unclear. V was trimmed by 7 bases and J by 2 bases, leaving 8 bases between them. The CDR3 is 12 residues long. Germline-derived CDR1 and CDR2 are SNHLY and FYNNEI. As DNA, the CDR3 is TGTGCCAGCACCTGGGTAAACTATGGCTACACCTTC. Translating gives CASTWVNYGYTF.

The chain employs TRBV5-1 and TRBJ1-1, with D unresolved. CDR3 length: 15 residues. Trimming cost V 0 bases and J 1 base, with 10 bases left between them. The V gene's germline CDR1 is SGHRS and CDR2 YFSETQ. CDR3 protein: CASSLVAGQNTEAFF. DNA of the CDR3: TGCGCCAGCAGCTTGGTGGCAGGCCAGAACACTGAAGCTTTCTTT.

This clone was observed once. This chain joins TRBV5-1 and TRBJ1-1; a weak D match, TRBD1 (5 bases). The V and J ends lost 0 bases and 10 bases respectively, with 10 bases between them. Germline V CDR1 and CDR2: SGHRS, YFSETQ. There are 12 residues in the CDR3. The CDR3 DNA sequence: TGCGCCAGCAGCTTGGGTCAGGGATCAGCTTTCTTT. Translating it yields CASSLGQGSAFF.

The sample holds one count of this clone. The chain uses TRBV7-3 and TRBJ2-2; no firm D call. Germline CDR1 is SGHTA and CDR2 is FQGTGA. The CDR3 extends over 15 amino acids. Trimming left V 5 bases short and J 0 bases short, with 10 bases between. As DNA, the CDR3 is TGTGCCAGCAGCCCCCAGGCCTCGAACACCGGGGAGCTGTTTTTT. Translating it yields CASSPQASNTGELFF.

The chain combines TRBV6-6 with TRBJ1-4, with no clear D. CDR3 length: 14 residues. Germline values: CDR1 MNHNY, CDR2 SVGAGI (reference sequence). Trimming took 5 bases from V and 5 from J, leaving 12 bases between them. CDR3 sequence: CASSVGKKNEKLFF. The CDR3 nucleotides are TGTGCCAGCAGTGTTGGAAAGAAGAATGAAAAACTGTTTTTT.

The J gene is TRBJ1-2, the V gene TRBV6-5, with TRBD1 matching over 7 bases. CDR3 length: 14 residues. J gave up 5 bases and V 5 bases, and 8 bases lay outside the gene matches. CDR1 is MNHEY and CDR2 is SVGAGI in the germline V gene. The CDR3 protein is CASSTGQASYGYTF. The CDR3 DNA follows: TGTGCCAGCAGTACTGGACAGGCGTCTTATGGCTACACCTTC.

The CDR3 is CASSPRDTSNEKLFF. CDR3 in DNA: TGTGCCAGTAGTCCTCGGGACACTAGTAATGAAAAACTGTTTTTT. This chain joins TRBV19 and TRBJ1-4, with TRBD1 as a possible D gene (6 bases). The CDR3 runs 15 residues. The germline gives CDR1 LNHDA, CDR2 SQIVND (reference sequence). Trimming took off 5 bases at V and 4 bases at J, with 14 bases between the two ends.

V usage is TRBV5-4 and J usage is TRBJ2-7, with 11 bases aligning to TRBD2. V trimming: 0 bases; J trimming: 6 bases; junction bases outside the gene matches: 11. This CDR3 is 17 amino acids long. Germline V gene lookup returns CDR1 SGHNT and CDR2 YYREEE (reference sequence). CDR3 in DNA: TGTGCCAGCAGCTTGGGGGCACTAGCGGGAGTTCGAGGCGAGCAGTACTTC. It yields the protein CASSLGALAGVRGEQYF.

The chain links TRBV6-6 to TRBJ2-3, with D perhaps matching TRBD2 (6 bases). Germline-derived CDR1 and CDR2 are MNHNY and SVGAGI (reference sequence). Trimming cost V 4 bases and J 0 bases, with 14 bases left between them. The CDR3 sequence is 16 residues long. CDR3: CASSSRGGTSTDTQYF. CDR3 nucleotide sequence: TGTGCCAGCAGTTCGCGGGGCGGAACTAGCACAGATACGCAGTATTTT.

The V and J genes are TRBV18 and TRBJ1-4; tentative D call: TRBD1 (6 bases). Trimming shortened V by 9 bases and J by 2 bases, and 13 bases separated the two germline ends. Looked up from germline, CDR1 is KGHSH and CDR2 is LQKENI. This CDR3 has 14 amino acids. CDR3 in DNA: TGTGCCAGTTACAGGGATTCTACTAATGAAAAACTGTTTTTT. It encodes CASYRDSTNEKLFF.

DNA for the CDR3: TGTGCCATCAGTACTGGACAGGGGAGGAGAAACTACGAGCAGTACTTC. This translates into CAISTGQGRRNYEQYF. The chain is built from TRBV10-3 and TRBJ2-7, with TRBD1 matching over 9 bases. CDR3 length equals 16 residues. CDR1 is ENHRY and CDR2 is SYGVKD in the germline V gene. V shed 5 bases, J shed 3 bases, and the junction held 11 bases outside the gene matches.

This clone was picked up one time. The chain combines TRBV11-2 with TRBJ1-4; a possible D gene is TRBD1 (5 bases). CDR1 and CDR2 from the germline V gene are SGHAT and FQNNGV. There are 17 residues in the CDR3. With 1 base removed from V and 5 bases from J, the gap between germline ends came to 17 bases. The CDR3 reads CASSLGPGDGANEKLFF. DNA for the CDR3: TGTGCCAGCAGCTTAGGGCCCGGGGACGGAGCAAATGAAAAACTGTTTTTT.

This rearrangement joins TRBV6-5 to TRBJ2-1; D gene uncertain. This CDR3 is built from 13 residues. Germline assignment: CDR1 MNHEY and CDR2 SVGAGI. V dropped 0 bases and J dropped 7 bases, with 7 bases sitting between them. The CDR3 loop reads CASSYSSGNEQFF. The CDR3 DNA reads TGTGCCAGCAGTTACTCCTCCGGAAATGAGCAGTTCTTC.

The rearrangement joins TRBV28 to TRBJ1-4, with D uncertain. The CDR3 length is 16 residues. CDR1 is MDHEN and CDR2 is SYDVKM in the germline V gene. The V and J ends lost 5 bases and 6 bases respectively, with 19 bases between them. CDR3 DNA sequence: TGTGCCAGCAGTCCTCGGACTATCCTCGGGTATGAAAAACTGTTTTTT. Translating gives CASSPRTILGYEKLFF. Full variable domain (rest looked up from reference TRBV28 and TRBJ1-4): DVKVTQSSRYLVKRTGEKVFLECVQDMDHENMFWYRQDPGLGLRLIYFSYDVKMKEKGDIPEGYSVSREKKERFSLILESASTNQTSMYLCASSPRTILGYEKLFFGSGTQLSVL.

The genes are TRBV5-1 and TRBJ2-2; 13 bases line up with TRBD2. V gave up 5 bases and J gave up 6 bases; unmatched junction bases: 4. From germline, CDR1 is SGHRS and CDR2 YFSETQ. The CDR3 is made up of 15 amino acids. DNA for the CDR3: TGCGCCAGCAGTTGGACTAGCGGGAGCTCCGGGGAGCTGTTTTTT. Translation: CASSWTSGSSGELFF.

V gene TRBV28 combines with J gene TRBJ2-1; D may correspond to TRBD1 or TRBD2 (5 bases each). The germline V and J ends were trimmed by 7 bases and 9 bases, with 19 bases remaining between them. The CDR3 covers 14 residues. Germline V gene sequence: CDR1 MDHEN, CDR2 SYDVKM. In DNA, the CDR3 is TGTGCCAGCATTAAGGGTTCACTTGGGGGTGAGCAGTTCTTC. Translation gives CASIKGSLGGEQFF.

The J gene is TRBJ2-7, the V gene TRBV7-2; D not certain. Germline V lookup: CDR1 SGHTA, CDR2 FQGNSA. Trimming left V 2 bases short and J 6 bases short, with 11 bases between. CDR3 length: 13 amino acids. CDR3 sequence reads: CASSLFPGAEQYF. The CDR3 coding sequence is TGTGCCAGCAGCTTATTCCCAGGCGCCGAGCAGTACTTC.

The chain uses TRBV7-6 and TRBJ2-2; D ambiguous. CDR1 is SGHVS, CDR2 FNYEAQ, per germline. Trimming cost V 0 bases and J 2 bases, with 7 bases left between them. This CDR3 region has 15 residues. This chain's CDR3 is CASSLAWHNTGELFF. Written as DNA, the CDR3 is TGTGCCAGCAGCTTAGCGTGGCACAACACCGGGGAGCTGTTTTTT.

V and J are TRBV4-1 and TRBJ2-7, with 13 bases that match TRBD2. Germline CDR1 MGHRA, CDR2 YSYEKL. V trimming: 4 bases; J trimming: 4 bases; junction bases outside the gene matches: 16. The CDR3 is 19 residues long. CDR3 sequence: CASSPPGLAGKEGWYEQYF. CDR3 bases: TGCGCCAGCAGCCCACCGGGACTAGCGGGAAAGGAGGGTTGGTACGAGCAGTACTTC.

As DNA, the CDR3 is TGCGCCAGCAGCTTGGTAGCGGGGAGTTACAATGAGCAGTTCTTC. It translates to CASSLVAGSYNEQFF. J is TRBJ2-1 and V is TRBV5-1; 8 nucleotides agree with TRBD2. The CDR3 covers 15 residues. Germline V gives CDR1 SGHRS, CDR2 YFSETQ. Trimming at V came to 0 bases and at J to 4 bases, leaving 3 bases not matched to a gene.